This T cell receptor (beta chain) stems from a study of vaccination and CD4 T cells after COVID-19. The overall study: Convalescent participants consisted of six males and four females, two being Hispanic. Study observations and caveats: The median proportion of reactive clones detected only post-vaccination in convalescent patients was over 65%.

The study sequenced cultured CD4+ T cell DNA using the Oncomine TCR Beta short-read assay. It was from cultured CD4+ T cells that genomic DNA was extracted. One entry per CDR3 protein, called by TCRdb with MiXCR from the PCR reads. Of fewer than 10,000 distinct CDR3 sequences in the sample, 45% were seen once. This clonotype was picked up a small number of times. Its antigen is not known. Treatment here: roughly 10-day PBMC culture with coronavirus spike peptide pools or control peptides (ViraFEST assay). According to the study, CD4+ T cells from the unexposed donor were gathered ahead of the COVID-19 pandemic (2011-2018). The V gene end was trimmed by 6 bases and the J gene end by 5 bases; junction bases not matched to a gene: 6. The germline gives CDR1 DFQATT, CDR2 SNEGSKA (reference sequence). The CDR3 runs to 14 residues.

The sample comprised CD4+ T cells from blood, cultured in vitro. This TCR derives from a human donor in good health. V is TRBV20-1 and J is TRBJ2-5; 13 nucleotides line up with TRBD2. Here the CDR3 DNA reads TGCAGTGCCGCCGGGACTAGCGGGACGGAGACCCAGTACTTC. Translating it yields CSAAGTSGTETQYF.